This TCR beta chain was sequenced for a study of blood T cell repertoires in COVID-19. Study in general: Italy, Spain and the United States were the sources of the convalescent and acute COVID-19 samples.

TCRdb's table, derived via immunoSEQ multiplex PCR, lists solely in-frame clones and lacks some. The sample records 180,000 or so clones, more than 70% being singletons. Per germline, CDR1 LGHNT and CDR2 FRNRAP. The CDR3 has 16 amino acids. V lost 0 bases to trimming and J lost 7 bases, with 18 bases between them. The TCR sequence derives from a woman aged 55-70 years with acute or convalescent COVID-19. V usage is TRBV12-5 and J usage is TRBJ1-2; no reliable D call. The sequenced material came from peripheral blood. The CDR3 sequence: CASGLVPSRLRGGYTF. The CDR3, as DNA: TGTGCTAGTGGTTTGGTACCATCCCGACTCCGAGGTGGCTACACCTTC.